Included here is one T cell receptor (beta chain) sequence, with context. These data originate in a study of T cells expressing NK-cell markers. Turning to the study itself: TCR beta repertoires came from sorted CD3+CD56+NKG2C+, CD3+CD56+NKG2C- and CD3+CD56-NKG2C+ T cells.

The germline V gene encodes CDR1 MDHEN and CDR2 SYDVKM. The CDR3 sequence is 15 residues long. Reanalyzing the 5' RACE reads, TCRdb keeps one entry per CDR3 protein, without DNA. This repertoire includes a few hundred thousand distinct CDR3 sequences. The specimen was blood T cells: a sorted CD56 or NKG2C T cell subset, CD4+ or CD8+ T cells, or bulk PBMC T cells (not recorded which). This chain connects TRBV28 to TRBJ2-7; TCRdb designates TRBD1, a call that cannot be tested without DNA. The origin of this receptor is a man aged 18 to 69 in good health. Here the CDR3 reads CASRPRTGRYYEQYF.